These 5 T cell receptor beta chains were sequenced from one sample in a study of OX40 agonist ivuxolimab in advanced cancers. The repertoire was sequenced with immunoSEQ multiplex PCR; TCRdb's copy has only in-frame clones and lacks some. Among roughly 41,000 clones listed, approximately 86% were seen once. The sample consisted of CD4+ or CD8+ T cells sorted from blood, taken in a trial of the OX40 agonist ivuxolimab. All receptors derive from an adult with an advanced solid tumor such as melanoma, head and neck, liver or kidney cancer.

The rearrangement links TRBV6-1 to TRBJ1-3; D unresolved. Germline values: CDR1 MNHNS, CDR2 SASEGT. V was clipped by 10 bases and J by 7 bases, with 17 bases between them. The CDR3 is 13 residues long. The CDR3, as DNA: TGTGCCACGTCCATGGGCTTCGGGAACACCATATATTTT. It translates to CATSMGFGNTIYF.

The chain has TRBV5-1 and TRBJ1-4, with D maybe TRBD1 (6 bases). V was trimmed by 4 bases and J by 5 bases, leaving 15 bases between them. Looked up from germline, CDR1 is SGHRS and CDR2 is YFSETQ. The CDR3 contains 15 residues. The CDR3 coding sequence is TGCGCCAGCAGCCCAAACAGGGTAGAGAATGAAAAACTGTTTTTT. Protein: CASSPNRVENEKLFF.

This sequence joins TRBV2 and TRBJ2-7, with D perhaps given as TRBD1 or TRBD2 (5 bases each). The ends were cut back, 8 bases at V and 2 bases at J, with 10 bases in the middle. CDR1 SNHLY and CDR2 FYNNEI come from the germline V gene. CDR3 length equals 12 residues. CDR3: CASRDRTYEQYF. CDR3 DNA: TGTGCCAGCCGGGACCGAACCTACGAGCAGTACTTC.

Only one count was recorded for this clone. V usage is TRBV4-2 and J usage is TRBJ1-2; D is ambiguous. The V end lost 0 bases, the J end lost 8 bases, and 13 bases lay between the germline ends. The CDR3 spans 14 residues. Germline V gene data show CDR1 as LGHNA and CDR2 as YNFKEQ. As DNA, the CDR3 is TGTGCCAGCAGCCAAGATCCGGTGCGATGGGGCTACACCTTC. Encoded protein: CASSQDPVRWGYTF.

The chain combines TRBV7-6 with TRBJ2-5; TRBD2 aligns across 14 bases. The CDR3 is made up of 16 amino acids. Germline CDR1 SGHVS, CDR2 FNYEAQ. The J segment lost 4 bases and the V segment lost 5 bases, leaving 6 bases of the junction unmatched. CDR3 coding DNA: TGTGCCAGCAGCGAACGGGGACTAGCGGGGGCAGAGACCCAGTACTTC. Its protein product is CASSERGLAGAETQYF. The complete variable domain, with remaining parts taken from reference TRBV7-6 and TRBJ2-5, reads GAGVSQSPRYKVTKRGQDVALRCDPISGHVSLYWYRQALGQGPEFLTYFNYEAQQDKSGLPNDRFSAERPEGSISTLTIQRTEQRDSAMYRCASSERGLAGAETQYFGPGTRLLVL.